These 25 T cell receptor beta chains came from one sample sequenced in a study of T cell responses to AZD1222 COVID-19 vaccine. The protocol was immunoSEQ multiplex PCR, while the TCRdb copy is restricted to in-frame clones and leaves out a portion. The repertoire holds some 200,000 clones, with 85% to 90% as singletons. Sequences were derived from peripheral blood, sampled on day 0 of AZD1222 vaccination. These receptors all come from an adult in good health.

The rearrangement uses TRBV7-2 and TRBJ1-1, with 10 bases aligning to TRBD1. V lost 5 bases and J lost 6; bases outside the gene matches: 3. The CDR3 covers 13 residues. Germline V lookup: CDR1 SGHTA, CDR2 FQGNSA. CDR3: CASSAGQGAEAFF. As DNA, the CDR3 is TGTGCCAGCAGCGCAGGACAGGGGGCTGAAGCTTTCTTT. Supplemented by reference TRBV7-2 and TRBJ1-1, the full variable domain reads GAGVSQSPSNKVTEKGKDVELRCDPISGHTALYWYRQSLGQGLEFLIYFQGNSAPDKSGLPSDRFSAERTGGSVSTLTIQRTQQEDSAVYLCASSAGQGAEAFFGQGTRLTVV.

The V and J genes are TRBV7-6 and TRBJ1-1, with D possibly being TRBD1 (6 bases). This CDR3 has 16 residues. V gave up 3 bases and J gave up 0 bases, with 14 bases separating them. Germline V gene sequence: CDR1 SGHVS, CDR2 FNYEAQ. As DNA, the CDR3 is TGTGCCAGCAGCTTGGATCCTAACAGGGTGAACACTGAAGCTTTCTTT. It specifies CASSLDPNRVNTEAFF.

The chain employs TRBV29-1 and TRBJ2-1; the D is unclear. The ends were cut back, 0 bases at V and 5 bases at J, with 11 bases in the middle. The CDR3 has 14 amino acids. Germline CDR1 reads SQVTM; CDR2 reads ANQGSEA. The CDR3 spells CSVEEPFVNNEQFF. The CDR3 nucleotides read TGCAGCGTTGAAGAACCTTTCGTTAACAATGAGCAGTTCTTC.

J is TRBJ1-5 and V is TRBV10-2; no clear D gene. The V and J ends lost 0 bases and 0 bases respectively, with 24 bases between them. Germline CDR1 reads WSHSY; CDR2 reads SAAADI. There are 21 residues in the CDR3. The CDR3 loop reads CASSESSFQDPLFYSNQPQHF. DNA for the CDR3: TGCGCCAGCAGTGAGTCGAGCTTTCAGGACCCCCTATTTTATAGCAATCAGCCCCAGCATTTT.

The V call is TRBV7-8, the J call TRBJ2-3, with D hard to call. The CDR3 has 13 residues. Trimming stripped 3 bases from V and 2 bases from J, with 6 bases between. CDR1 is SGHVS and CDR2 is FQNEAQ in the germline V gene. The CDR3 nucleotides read TGTGCCAGCAGCTTCCAGCCCACAGATACGCAGTATTTT. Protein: CASSFQPTDTQYF.

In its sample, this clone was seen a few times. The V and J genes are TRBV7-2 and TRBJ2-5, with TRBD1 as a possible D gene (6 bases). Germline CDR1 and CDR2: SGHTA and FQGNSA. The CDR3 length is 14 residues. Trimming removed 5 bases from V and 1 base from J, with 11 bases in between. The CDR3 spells CASSPRTAQETQYF. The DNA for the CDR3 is TGTGCCAGCAGCCCAAGGACAGCCCAAGAGACCCAGTACTTC.

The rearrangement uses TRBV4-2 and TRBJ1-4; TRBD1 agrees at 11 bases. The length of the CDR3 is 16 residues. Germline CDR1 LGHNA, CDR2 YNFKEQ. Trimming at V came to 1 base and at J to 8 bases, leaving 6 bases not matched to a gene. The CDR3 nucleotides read TGTGCCAGCAGCCAAGTGGGGGGACAGGGGGTGGAAAAACTGTTTTTT. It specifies CASSQVGGQGVEKLFF.

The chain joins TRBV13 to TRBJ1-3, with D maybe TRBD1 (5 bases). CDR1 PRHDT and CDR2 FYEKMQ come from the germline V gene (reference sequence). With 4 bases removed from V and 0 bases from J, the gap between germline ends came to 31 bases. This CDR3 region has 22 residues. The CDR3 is CASSSRLSGTGYRSNSGNTIYF. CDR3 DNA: TGTGCCAGCAGCTCGAGACTTTCCGGGACCGGTTATAGGTCCAACTCTGGAAACACCATATATTTT.

DNA for the CDR3: TGTGCCAGCAGGGACAGGGGAGGAATTCAGCCCCAGCATTTT. This sequence encodes CASRDRGGIQPQHF. V is TRBV2 and J is TRBJ1-5, with TRBD1 matching over 9 bases. Germline V gives CDR1 SNHLY, CDR2 FYNNEI. This CDR3 is built from 14 residues. Trimming at V came to 6 bases and at J to 6 bases, leaving 6 bases not matched to a gene.

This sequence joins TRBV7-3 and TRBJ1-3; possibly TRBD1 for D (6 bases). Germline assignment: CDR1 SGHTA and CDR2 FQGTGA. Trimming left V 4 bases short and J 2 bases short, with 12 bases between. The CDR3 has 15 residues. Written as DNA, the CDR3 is TGTGCCAGCAGCTCAACGACAGGAGCTGGAAACACCATATATTTT. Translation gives CASSSTTGAGNTIYF.

The CDR3 DNA is TGTGCCAGCAGTTTAGTATGGCTAGCGGGGACCGGGGAGCTGTTTTTT. Translation gives CASSLVWLAGTGELFF. This chain links TRBV27 with TRBJ2-2; 9 bases fit TRBD2. This CDR3 spans 16 amino acids. Trimming at V came to 2 bases and at J to 5 bases, leaving 6 bases not matched to a gene. Per the germline V gene, CDR1 is MNHEY and CDR2 is SMNVEV (reference sequence).

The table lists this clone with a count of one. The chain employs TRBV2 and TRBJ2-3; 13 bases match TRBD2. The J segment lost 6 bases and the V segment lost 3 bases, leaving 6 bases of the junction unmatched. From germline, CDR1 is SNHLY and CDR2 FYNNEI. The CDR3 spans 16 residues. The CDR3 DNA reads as TGTGCCAGCAGTGAGCAACTAGCGGGGGGGCTGGATACGCAGTATTTT. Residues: CASSEQLAGGLDTQYF.

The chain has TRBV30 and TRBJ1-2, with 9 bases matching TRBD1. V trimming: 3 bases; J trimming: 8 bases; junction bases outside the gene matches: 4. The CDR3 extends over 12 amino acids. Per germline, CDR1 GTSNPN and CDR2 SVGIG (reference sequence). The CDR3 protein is CAWSSTGGGYTF. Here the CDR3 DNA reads TGTGCCTGGAGCTCGACAGGGGGGGGCTACACCTTC.

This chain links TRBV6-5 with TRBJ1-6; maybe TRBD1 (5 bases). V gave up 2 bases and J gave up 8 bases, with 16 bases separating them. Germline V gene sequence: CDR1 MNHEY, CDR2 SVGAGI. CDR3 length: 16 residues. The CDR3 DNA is TGTGCCAGCAGTTACCCTGCCGCAGGGCTGGATTCACCCCTCCACTTT. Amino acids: CASSYPAAGLDSPLHF.

The CDR3 region is CATSREGRTIYF. DNA of the CDR3: TGTGCCACCAGCAGAGAAGGGAGGACCATATATTTT. The chain combines TRBV15 with TRBJ1-3, with D hard to call. V gave up 0 bases and J gave up 10 bases, with 7 bases separating them. CDR1 LNHNV and CDR2 YYDKDF come from the germline V gene (reference sequence). CDR3 length: 12 residues. The variable domain in full, with the rest retrieved from reference TRBV15 and TRBJ1-3, is DAMVIQNPRYQVTQFGKPVTLSCSQTLNHNVMYWYQQKSSQAPKLLFHYYDKDFNNEADTPDNFQSRRPNTSFCFLDIRSPGLGDTAMYLCATSREGRTIYFGEGSWLTVV.

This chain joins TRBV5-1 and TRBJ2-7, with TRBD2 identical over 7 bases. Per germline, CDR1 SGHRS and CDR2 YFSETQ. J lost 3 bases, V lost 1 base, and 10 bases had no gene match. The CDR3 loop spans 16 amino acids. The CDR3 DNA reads TGCGCCAGCAGCTTGAATGGGGCTAGCGGTTACTACGAGCAGTACTTC. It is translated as CASSLNGASGYYEQYF. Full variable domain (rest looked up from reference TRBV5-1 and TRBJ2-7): KAGVTQTPRYLIKTRGQQVTLSCSPISGHRSVSWYQQTPGQGLQFLFEYFSETQRNKGNFPGRFSGRQFSNSRSEMNVSTLELGDSALYLCASSLNGASGYYEQYFGPGTRLTVT.

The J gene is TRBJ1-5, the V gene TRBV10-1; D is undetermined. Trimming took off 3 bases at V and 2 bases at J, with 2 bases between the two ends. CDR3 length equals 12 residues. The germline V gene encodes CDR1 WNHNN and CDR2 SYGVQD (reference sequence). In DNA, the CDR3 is TGCGCCAGCAGTGACGGCAATCAGCCCCAGCATTTT. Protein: CASSDGNQPQHF.

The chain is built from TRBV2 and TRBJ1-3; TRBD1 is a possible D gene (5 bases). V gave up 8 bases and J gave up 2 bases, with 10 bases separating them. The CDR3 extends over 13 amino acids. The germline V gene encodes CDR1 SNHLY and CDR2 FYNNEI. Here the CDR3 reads CASVLGAGNTIYF. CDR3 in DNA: TGTGCCAGCGTCTTAGGGGCTGGAAACACCATATATTTT.

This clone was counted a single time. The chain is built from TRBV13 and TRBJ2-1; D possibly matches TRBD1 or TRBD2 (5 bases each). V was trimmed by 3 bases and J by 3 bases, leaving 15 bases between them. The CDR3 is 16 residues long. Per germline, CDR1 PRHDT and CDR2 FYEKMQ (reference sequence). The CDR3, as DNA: TGTGCCAGCAGCTTCGGGGCCCGTTACCTCTACAATGAGCAGTTCTTC. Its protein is CASSFGARYLYNEQFF.

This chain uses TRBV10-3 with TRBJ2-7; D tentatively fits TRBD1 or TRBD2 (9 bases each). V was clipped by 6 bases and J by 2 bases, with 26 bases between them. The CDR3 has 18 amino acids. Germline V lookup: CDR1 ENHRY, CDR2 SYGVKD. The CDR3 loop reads CAISSTGGRAGGAYEQYF. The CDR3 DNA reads TGTGCCATCAGCTCGACAGGGGGTAGAGCGGGAGGTGCCTACGAGCAGTACTTC.

CDR3: CASSPQGGHTYNEQFF. Written as DNA, the CDR3 is TGCGCCAGCAGCCCACAGGGGGGACACACCTACAATGAGCAGTTCTTC. The chain joins TRBV5-1 to TRBJ2-1, with TRBD1 matching 8 bases. Germline CDR1 and CDR2: SGHRS and YFSETQ. V lost 4 bases to trimming and J lost 2 bases; unmatched junction nucleotides: 8. The CDR3 covers 16 residues.

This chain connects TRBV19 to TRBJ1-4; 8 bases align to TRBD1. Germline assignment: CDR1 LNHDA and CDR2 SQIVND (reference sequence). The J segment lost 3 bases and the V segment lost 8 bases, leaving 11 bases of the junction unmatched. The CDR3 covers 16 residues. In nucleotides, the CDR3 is TGTGCCAGTGGGAGAACAGGGGGGCGATCTAATGAAAAACTGTTTTTT. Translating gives CASGRTGGRSNEKLFF.

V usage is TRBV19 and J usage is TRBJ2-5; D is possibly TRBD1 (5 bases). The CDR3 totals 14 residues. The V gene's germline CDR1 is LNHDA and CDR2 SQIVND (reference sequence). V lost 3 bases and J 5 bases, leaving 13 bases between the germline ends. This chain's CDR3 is CASSITGVMETQYF. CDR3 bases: TGTGCCAGTAGTATTACAGGAGTTATGGAGACCCAGTACTTC.

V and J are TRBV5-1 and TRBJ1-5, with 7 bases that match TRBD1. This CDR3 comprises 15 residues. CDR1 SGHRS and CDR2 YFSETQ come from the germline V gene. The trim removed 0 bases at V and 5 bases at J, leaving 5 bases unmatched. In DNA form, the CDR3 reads TGCGCCAGCAGCTTGGAGGGGGCGCGCCATCAGCCCCAGCATTTT. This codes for CASSLEGARHQPQHF. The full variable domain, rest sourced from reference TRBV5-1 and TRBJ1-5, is KAGVTQTPRYLIKTRGQQVTLSCSPISGHRSVSWYQQTPGQGLQFLFEYFSETQRNKGNFPGRFSGRQFSNSRSEMNVSTLELGDSALYLCASSLEGARHQPQHFGDGTRLSIL.

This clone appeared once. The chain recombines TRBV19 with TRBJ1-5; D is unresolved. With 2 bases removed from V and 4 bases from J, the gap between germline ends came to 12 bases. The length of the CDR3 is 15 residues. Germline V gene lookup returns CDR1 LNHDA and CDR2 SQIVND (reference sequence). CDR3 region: CASSIRPDINQPQHF. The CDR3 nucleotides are TGTGCCAGTAGTATAAGGCCAGACATAAATCAGCCCCAGCATTTT.